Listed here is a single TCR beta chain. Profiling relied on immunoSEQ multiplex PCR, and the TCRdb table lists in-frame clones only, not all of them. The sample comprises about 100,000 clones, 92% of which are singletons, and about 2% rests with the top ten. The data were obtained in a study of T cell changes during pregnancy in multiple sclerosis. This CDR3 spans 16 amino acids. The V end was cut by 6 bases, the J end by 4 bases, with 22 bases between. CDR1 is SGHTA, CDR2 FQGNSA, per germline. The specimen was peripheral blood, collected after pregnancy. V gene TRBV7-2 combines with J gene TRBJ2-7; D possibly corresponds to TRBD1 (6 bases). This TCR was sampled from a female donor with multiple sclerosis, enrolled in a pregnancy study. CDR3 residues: CASSLEQGRPVYEQYF. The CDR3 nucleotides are TGTGCCAGCAGTCTAGAACAGGGTAGGCCAGTTTACGAGCAGTACTTC.